This record looks at one TCR beta chain sequence and its context. Authors' processing steps: Researchers report that nucleated cell counts were estimated from reference gene primer amplification. Profiling relied on immunoSEQ multiplex PCR, and the TCRdb table lists in-frame clones only, not all of them. Clonal size and the V and J genes are those of that table, whereas D and trimming came from the DNA. The sample includes around 260,000 clones, around 84% of them seen just once. It was during active infection that Seattle patients were enrolled and then longitudinally followed. The record originates from a study of blood T cell repertoires in COVID-19. About the research overall: Italy, Spain and the United States were the sources of the convalescent and acute COVID-19 samples. The analysed material was cDNA or gDNA that came from T cells, B-cell-depleted T cells, or PBMCs.

Germline V gene data show CDR1 as SGDLS and CDR2 as YYNGEE. V was pared by 0 bases and J by 3 bases, with 10 bases between. This CDR3 has 15 amino acids. The origin of this receptor is a woman aged 55-70 years with COVID-19, enrolled during active disease. V is TRBV9 and J is TRBJ1-3; D unresolved. Sequencing input: peripheral blood. The CDR3 region is CASSVAVGSGNTIYF. The DNA for the CDR3 is TGTGCCAGCAGCGTAGCGGTAGGGAGTGGAAACACCATATATTTT.